Listed here are 29 T cell receptor beta chains from one sample, sequenced in a study of T cell responses to AZD1222 COVID-19 vaccine. Method: immunoSEQ multiplex PCR; TCRdb's copy keeps in-frame clones and lacks some. The sample includes some 16,000 clones, more than 70% seen only once; the top ten take 13% to 15%. The specimen was peripheral blood, collected 28 days after the second AZD1222 dose. The receptors derive from an adult who received the AZD1222 COVID-19 vaccine.

The V gene is TRBV27, the J gene TRBJ1-1, with no clear D. Germline V CDR1 and CDR2: MNHEY, SMNVEV (reference sequence). This CDR3 region has 14 residues. The ends were cut back, 5 bases at V and 0 bases at J, with 10 bases in the middle. The CDR3 coding sequence is TGTGCCAGCAGTCTCAACGACATGAACACTGAAGCTTTCTTT. This codes for CASSLNDMNTEAFF.

The chain carries TRBV15 and TRBJ2-1, with 8 bases lining up with TRBD1. After removal of 4 bases from V and 1 base from J, the junction contained 3 bases not matched to a gene. Germline V gene data show CDR1 as LNHNV and CDR2 as YYDKDF (reference sequence). This CDR3 comprises 15 residues. For the CDR3, the DNA is TGTGCCACCAGCAAAGGACAGGGTTCCTACAATGAGCAGTTCTTC. Protein: CATSKGQGSYNEQFF.

The genes are TRBV4-3 and TRBJ2-7; D is perhaps TRBD1 or TRBD2 (5 bases each). Trimming removed 0 bases from V and 3 bases from J, with 9 bases in between. Germline CDR1 reads LGHNA; CDR2 reads YSLEER. The length of the CDR3 is 14 residues. CDR3 DNA sequence: TGCGCCAGCAGCCAAGATCGGGGCAGCTACGAGCAGTACTTC. It yields the protein CASSQDRGSYEQYF.

The chain joins TRBV10-3 to TRBJ2-1; 8 bases align to TRBD1. This CDR3 spans 14 amino acids. Germline CDR1 ENHRY, CDR2 SYGVKD. V lost 3 bases to trimming and J lost 9 bases; unmatched junction nucleotides: 7. CDR3 amino acids: CAISDPRTGFEQFF. CDR3 nucleotides: TGTGCCATCAGTGATCCCAGGACAGGGTTTGAGCAGTTCTTC.

The V gene is TRBV10-1, the J gene TRBJ1-1; D call uncertain. There are 13 residues in the CDR3. Trimming pared 3 bases from V and 0 bases from J, leaving 5 bases between. CDR1 and CDR2 from the germline V gene are WNHNN and SYGVQD (reference sequence). CDR3 region: CASSEQLNTEAFF. The CDR3 nucleotides read TGCGCCAGCAGTGAACAGTTGAACACTGAAGCTTTCTTT.

The chain links TRBV2 to TRBJ2-3; 7 bases are a match to TRBD2. The ends lost 4 bases at V and 0 bases at J; junction bases unmatched: 1. This CDR3 is 14 amino acids long. CDR1 SNHLY and CDR2 FYNNEI come from the germline V gene. Here the CDR3 DNA reads TGTGCCAGCAGTGGGGAGGGAAGCACAGATACGCAGTATTTT. Translation: CASSGEGSTDTQYF.

The chain combines TRBV18 with TRBJ1-1; D call uncertain. The CDR3 length is 12 residues. Germline CDR1 is KGHSH and CDR2 is LQKENI. V lost 6 bases and J 0 bases, leaving 5 bases between the germline ends. CDR3 sequence (DNA): TGTGCCAGCTCGATCATGAACACTGAAGCTTTCTTT. This codes for CASSIMNTEAFF.

The chain couples TRBV9 to TRBJ2-1, with 10 positions matching TRBD1. Losses at the gene ends were 4 bases for V and 7 bases for J; bases not matched to a gene: 11. This CDR3 contains 16 residues. Germline CDR1 is SGDLS and CDR2 is YYNGEE. As DNA, the CDR3 is TGTGCCAGCAGCCTCCCGACAGGGGGCAGGATGAATGAGCAGTTCTTC. Protein: CASSLPTGGRMNEQFF.

This clone appeared a single time. The V call is TRBV19, the J call TRBJ1-6; 9 bases match TRBD1. Germline loops: CDR1 LNHDA, CDR2 SQIVND (reference sequence). V gave up 5 bases and J gave up 9 bases; unmatched junction bases: 11. This CDR3 contains 16 residues. CDR3 DNA sequence: TGTGCCAGTAGTCCTCAGTGGGACAGGGCTTCTTCACCCCTCCACTTT. Translating gives CASSPQWDRASSPLHF.

The J gene is TRBJ1-2, the V gene TRBV5-1, with D tentatively TRBD1 (6 bases). The CDR3 runs to 14 residues. Germline V gene data show CDR1 as SGHRS and CDR2 as YFSETQ. With 8 bases removed from V and 4 bases from J, the gap between germline ends came to 18 bases. The CDR3 is CASRDRLGPYGYTF. CDR3 DNA: TGCGCCAGTAGAGACAGGTTGGGGCCCTATGGCTACACCTTC.

This clone appeared a few times. The rearrangement uses TRBV28 and TRBJ1-1, with D possibly TRBD1 on 5 matching bases. Trimming removed 4 bases from V and 4 bases from J, with 19 bases in between. Germline V gives CDR1 MDHEN, CDR2 SYDVKM. The CDR3 runs 16 residues. CDR3 loop: CASSSFFGTLGTEAFF. CDR3 nucleotides: TGTGCCAGCAGTTCTTTCTTCGGGACCCTTGGCACTGAAGCTTTCTTT.

As DNA, the CDR3 is TGTGCCAGCAGCCGCGGGACAGAGGGGAACATTCAGTACTTC. As protein: CASSRGTEGNIQYF. The chain carries TRBV6-5 and TRBJ2-4, with a possible D match to TRBD1 (7 bases). V lost 6 bases and J 7 bases, leaving 16 bases between the germline ends. CDR3 length: 14 amino acids. Germline-derived CDR1 and CDR2 are MNHEY and SVGAGI.

The chain is built from TRBV7-2 and TRBJ1-6; TRBD1 is a possible D gene (6 bases). Trimming removed 5 bases at V and 9 bases at J, with 17 bases between. The CDR3 has 15 residues. Germline V CDR1 and CDR2: SGHTA, FQGNSA. CDR3 nucleotides: TGTGCCAGCAGCCCAGGGACCCTGGGGGCTTCACCCCTCCACTTT. Its protein is CASSPGTLGASPLHF.

The gene calls are TRBV2 and TRBJ2-6; TRBD1 might be the D (6 bases). The CDR3 has 16 amino acids. Germline CDR1 and CDR2: SNHLY and FYNNEI. Trimming left V 4 bases short and J 0 bases short, with 10 bases between. CDR3 sequence: CASSALQGSGANVLTF. CDR3 sequence (DNA): TGTGCCAGCAGTGCCTTACAGGGCTCTGGGGCCAACGTCCTGACTTTC.

CDR3 region: CASSPGTGGFYEQYF. CDR3 sequence (DNA): TGTGCCAGCAGCCCGGGGACAGGGGGTTTCTACGAGCAGTACTTC. The chain has TRBV3-1 (or the pseudogene TRBV3-2) and TRBJ2-7; 11 bases are a match to TRBD1. This CDR3 is 15 amino acids long. Trimming at V came to 4 bases and at J to 3 bases, leaving 5 bases not matched to a gene. Per germline, CDR1 LGHDT and CDR2 YNNKEL (reference sequence).

The rearrangement joins TRBV14 to TRBJ1-6; a weak D match, TRBD1 (5 bases). Germline CDR1 reads SGHDN; CDR2 reads FVKESK. The CDR3 has 14 amino acids. Trimming removed 7 bases at V and 7 bases at J, with 14 bases between. The CDR3 reads CASTPGFLNSPLHF. The CDR3 DNA sequence: TGTGCCAGCACACCAGGGTTCCTGAATTCACCCCTCCACTTT.

The rearrangement joins TRBV9 to TRBJ2-2, with no clear D. This CDR3 spans 16 amino acids. The V and J ends lost 0 bases and 4 bases respectively, with 13 bases between them. Looked up from germline, CDR1 is SGDLS and CDR2 is YYNGEE. The CDR3 protein is CASSVGGLASTGELFF. Written as DNA, the CDR3 is TGTGCCAGCAGCGTAGGTGGGTTGGCTTCCACCGGGGAGCTGTTTTTT.

The rearrangement joins TRBV5-6 to TRBJ1-4, with D unresolved. V gave up 0 bases and J gave up 7 bases, with 7 bases separating them. Germline V gene data show CDR1 as SGHDT and CDR2 as YYEEEE. The CDR3 runs to 13 residues. The CDR3 DNA reads TGTGCCAGCAGCTTGGTTAAGGGTGAAAAACTGTTTTTT. Its protein product is CASSLVKGEKLFF.

The chain's CDR3 is CASTDWTGGSYEQYF. CDR3 DNA: TGTGCCAGCACCGATTGGACAGGGGGCTCCTACGAGCAGTACTTC. The rearrangement uses TRBV7-9 and TRBJ2-7, with 10 bases that match TRBD1. The V and J ends lost 7 bases and 0 bases, in that order; junction bases with no gene match: 6. Germline V gives CDR1 SEHNR, CDR2 FQNEAQ (reference sequence). The CDR3 sequence is 15 residues long.

The gene calls are TRBV2 and TRBJ2-2; D might be TRBD1 (6 bases). CDR1 SNHLY and CDR2 FYNNEI come from the germline V gene. The CDR3 length is 14 residues. The V and J ends lost 8 bases and 6 bases respectively, with 16 bases between them. The DNA for the CDR3 is TGTGCCAGCCCAAGCCCCAGGGGTCCCGGGGAGCTGTTTTTT. Translation: CASPSPRGPGELFF.

The chain recombines TRBV19 with TRBJ2-7; D is possibly TRBD1 (6 bases). The CDR3 sequence is 15 residues long. In germline, CDR1 is LNHDA, CDR2 SQIVND (reference sequence). Trimming removed 5 bases from V and 3 bases from J, with 17 bases in between. DNA of the CDR3: TGTGCCAGTAGTCTCCAAGGGGACATCCTCTACGAGCAGTACTTC. It yields the protein CASSLQGDILYEQYF.

The chain combines TRBV2 with TRBJ1-2; D gene ambiguous. Germline V gives CDR1 SNHLY, CDR2 FYNNEI. Deletions cut 7 bases from V and 7 bases from J, with 19 bases between. The CDR3 contains 14 residues. CDR3 sequence: CASKLGLGSLGYTF. The CDR3, as DNA: TGTGCCAGCAAACTTGGCCTGGGATCCCTTGGCTACACCTTC.

V usage is TRBV27 and J usage is TRBJ2-7; 8 bases are a match to TRBD1. The V gene's germline CDR1 is MNHEY and CDR2 SMNVEV (reference sequence). After removal of 5 bases from V and 5 bases from J, the junction contained 11 bases not matched to a gene. The CDR3 sequence is 15 residues long. CDR3 amino acids: CASSRDSGGWDEQYF. The CDR3 nucleotides are TGTGCCAGCAGTCGGGATTCAGGGGGCTGGGACGAGCAGTACTTC.

V gene TRBV2 combines with J gene TRBJ1-5; 8 nucleotides match TRBD1. Per germline, CDR1 SNHLY and CDR2 FYNNEI. The CDR3 sequence is 12 residues long. V shed 2 bases and J 12 bases; nucleotides not matched to a gene: 3. Here the CDR3 reads CASSERDRNQHF. DNA of the CDR3: TGTGCCAGCAGTGAACGGGACAGGAACCAGCATTTT. Based on the CDR3 plus reference TRBV2 and TRBJ1-5, the full variable domain is EPEVTQTPSHQVTQMGQEVILRCVPISNHLYFYWYRQILGQKVEFLVSFYNNEISEKSEIFDDQFSVERPDGSNFTLKIRSTKLEDSAMYFCASSERDRNQHFGDGTRLSIL.

V usage is TRBV18 and J usage is TRBJ2-7, with TRBD2 as a possible D gene (5 bases). Germline V gene data show CDR1 as KGHSH and CDR2 as LQKENI. There are 14 residues in the CDR3. Trimming took 6 bases from V and 2 from J, leaving 14 bases between them. Here the CDR3 reads CASSLGVGAYEQYF. The DNA for the CDR3 is TGTGCCAGCTCCCTTGGAGTGGGAGCCTACGAGCAGTACTTC.

CDR3 sequence: CASSPRGLAGSSSTDTQYF. CDR3 coding DNA: TGTGCCAGCTCACCAAGAGGACTAGCGGGGTCCTCTAGCACAGATACGCAGTATTTT. The J gene is TRBJ2-3, the V gene TRBV18; 12 bases fit TRBD2. Germline CDR1 reads KGHSH; CDR2 reads LQKENI. CDR3 length equals 19 residues. The junction had 9 bases not matched to a gene; V was cut back by 2 bases and J by 0 bases.

The V and J genes are TRBV28 and TRBJ2-6; weak D call: TRBD2 (5 bases). With 6 bases removed from V and 0 bases from J, the gap between germline ends came to 9 bases. CDR3 length equals 15 residues. Germline CDR1 is MDHEN and CDR2 is SYDVKM. CDR3 DNA: TGTGCCAGCAGCCGGGGAACCTCTGGGGCCAACGTCCTGACTTTC. This gives the protein CASSRGTSGANVLTF.

The V and J genes are TRBV5-1 and TRBJ2-2, with D possibly TRBD1 on 6 matching bases. V gave up 1 base and J gave up 0 bases, with 10 bases separating them. CDR3 size: 16 residues. Germline CDR1 SGHRS, CDR2 YFSETQ. The CDR3 here is CASSLTGFSNTGELFF. DNA for the CDR3: TGCGCCAGCAGCTTGACAGGGTTCTCGAACACCGGGGAGCTGTTTTTT. The complete variable domain, with remaining parts taken from reference TRBV5-1 and TRBJ2-2, reads KAGVTQTPRYLIKTRGQQVTLSCSPISGHRSVSWYQQTPGQGLQFLFEYFSETQRNKGNFPGRFSGRQFSNSRSEMNVSTLELGDSALYLCASSLTGFSNTGELFFGEGSRLTVL.

This clone has a single count. This chain uses TRBV4-1 with TRBJ2-2; D call uncertain. CDR3 length: 15 residues. V shed 7 bases and J shed 2 bases, with 14 bases lying between them. Germline V gives CDR1 MGHRA, CDR2 YSYEKL. CDR3: CASKAGFGNTGELFF. The CDR3 nucleotides are TGCGCCAGCAAGGCTGGTTTCGGAAACACCGGGGAGCTGTTTTTT.